These T cell receptor beta chains were read from a single sample in a study of blood T cells in healthy people across ages. TCRdb re-analysed the 5' RACE reads in MiXCR, keeping a single row per CDR3 protein. The top ten hold approximately 2.1% of the sample, which has 1.5 million to 2 million distinct CDR3 sequences, around half seen once. Sequences were obtained from blood. The receptors stem from a woman aged 40 to 50 in good health. CDR3s include the opening cysteine and the closing phenylalanine or tryptophan. Fields, in order: D gene, clone size, V gene, J gene, CDR3 protein, CDR3 DNA. A D gene is named only where the DNA matches it firmly. Some rows have no size entry. The others give once, few or many, or a class for an expanded clone.

d_call: NA; clone_size: NA; v_call: TRBV7-9; j_call: TRBJ2-3; cdr3_aa: CASSPGSAQDTQYF; cdr3_nt: TGTGCCAGCAGCCCAGGCTCAGCTCAAGATACGCAGTATTTT
d_call: TRBD1; clone_size: NA; v_call: TRBV29-1; j_call: TRBJ2-7; cdr3_aa: CSVVDRGTSYEQYF; cdr3_nt: TGCAGCGTTGTGGACAGGGGGACATCCTACGAGCAGTACTTC
d_call: TRBD1; clone_size: NA; v_call: TRBV4-3; j_call: TRBJ2-3; cdr3_aa: CASSQEQVSRGFADTQYF; cdr3_nt: TGCGCCAGCAGCCAAGAACAGGTATCCAGGGGGTTCGCAGATACGCAGTATTTT
d_call: NA; clone_size: NA; v_call: TRBV20-1; j_call: TRBJ2-1; cdr3_aa: CSARQDSYNEQFF; cdr3_nt: TGCAGTGCTCGACAGGACTCCTACAATGAGCAGTTCTTC
d_call: TRBD1; clone_size: few; v_call: TRBV29-1; j_call: TRBJ2-5; cdr3_aa: CSVSQGLETQYF; cdr3_nt: TGCAGCGTTTCACAGGGGCTAGAGACCCAGTACTTC
d_call: NA; clone_size: NA; v_call: TRBV24-1; j_call: TRBJ2-1; cdr3_aa: CATSDPNSPRGNEQFF; cdr3_nt: TGTGCCACCAGTGATCCTAACAGTCCTCGTGGCAATGAGCAGTTCTTC
d_call: NA; clone_size: few; v_call: TRBV10-3; j_call: TRBJ1-2; cdr3_aa: CAISDRGQGRIHGYTF; cdr3_nt: TGTGCCATCAGTGATAGAGGGCAGGGAAGAATCCATGGCTACACCTTC
d_call: NA; clone_size: NA; v_call: TRBV6-1; j_call: TRBJ2-5; cdr3_aa: CASSLFTVGGHQETQYF; cdr3_nt: TGTGCCAGCAGCCTTTTCACGGTCGGAGGGCACCAAGAGACCCAGTACTTC
d_call: NA; clone_size: few; v_call: TRBV9; j_call: TRBJ2-3; cdr3_aa: CASRRGGDTDTQYF; cdr3_nt: TGTGCCAGCAGGCGGGGCGGGGACACAGATACGCAGTATTTT
d_call: NA; clone_size: NA; v_call: TRBV7-2; j_call: TRBJ2-1; cdr3_aa: CASSLFLSSYNEQFF; cdr3_nt: TGTGCCAGCAGCTTGTTCCTGAGCTCCTACAATGAGCAGTTCTTC
d_call: TRBD2; clone_size: many; v_call: TRBV5-6; j_call: TRBJ2-5; cdr3_aa: CASRVSGAQETQYF; cdr3_nt: TGTGCCAGCAGGGTTAGCGGGGCCCAAGAGACCCAGTACTTC